This TCR beta chain was captured by sequencing in a study of EBV T-cell therapy then PD-1 blockade in nasopharyngeal carcinoma. The method was immunoSEQ multiplex PCR; TCRdb's version includes in-frame clones alone and lacks a portion of them. The data show roughly 22,000 clones, about four fifths seen once. With regard to this clone: The antigen remains undetermined.

Treatment indicated: AdE1-LMPpoly-expanded autologous EBV-specific T-cell therapy followed by anti-PD-1 nivolumab. This CDR3 has 16 residues. Germline CDR1 reads SGHKS; CDR2 reads YYEKEE (reference sequence). V was trimmed by 3 bases and J by 0 bases, leaving 13 bases between them. This sequence joins TRBV5-5 and TRBJ2-1; no clear D gene. The input for sequencing was CD8+ T cells from blood, taken at day -245 from a patient whose treatment included autologous EBV-specific T cells and nivolumab. The sequence was obtained from a man in his forties with nasopharyngeal carcinoma. The CDR3 sequence is CASSSPDLDSYNEQFF. The CDR3 DNA reads TGTGCCAGCAGCTCACCGGACCTGGACTCCTACAATGAGCAGTTCTTC. The variable domain in full, with the rest retrieved from reference TRBV5-5 and TRBJ2-1, is DAGVTQSPTHLIKTRGQQVTLRCSPISGHKSVSWYQQVLGQGPQFIFQYYEKEERGRGNFPDRFSARQFPNYSSELNVNALLLGDSALYLCASSSPDLDSYNEQFFGPGTRLTVL.